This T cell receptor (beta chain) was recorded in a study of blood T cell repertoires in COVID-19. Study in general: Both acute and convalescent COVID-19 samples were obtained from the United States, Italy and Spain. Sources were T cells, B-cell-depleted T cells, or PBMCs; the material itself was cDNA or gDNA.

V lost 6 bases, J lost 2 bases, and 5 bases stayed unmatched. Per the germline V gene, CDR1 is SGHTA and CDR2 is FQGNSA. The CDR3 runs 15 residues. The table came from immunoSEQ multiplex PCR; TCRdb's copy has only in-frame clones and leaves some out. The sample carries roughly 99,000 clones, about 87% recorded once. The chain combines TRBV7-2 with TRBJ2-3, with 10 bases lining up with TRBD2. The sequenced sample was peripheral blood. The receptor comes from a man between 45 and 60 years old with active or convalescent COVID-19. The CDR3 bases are TGTGCCAGCAGTCGAACTAGCGGGAACACAGATACGCAGTATTTT. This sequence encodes CASSRTSGNTDTQYF.